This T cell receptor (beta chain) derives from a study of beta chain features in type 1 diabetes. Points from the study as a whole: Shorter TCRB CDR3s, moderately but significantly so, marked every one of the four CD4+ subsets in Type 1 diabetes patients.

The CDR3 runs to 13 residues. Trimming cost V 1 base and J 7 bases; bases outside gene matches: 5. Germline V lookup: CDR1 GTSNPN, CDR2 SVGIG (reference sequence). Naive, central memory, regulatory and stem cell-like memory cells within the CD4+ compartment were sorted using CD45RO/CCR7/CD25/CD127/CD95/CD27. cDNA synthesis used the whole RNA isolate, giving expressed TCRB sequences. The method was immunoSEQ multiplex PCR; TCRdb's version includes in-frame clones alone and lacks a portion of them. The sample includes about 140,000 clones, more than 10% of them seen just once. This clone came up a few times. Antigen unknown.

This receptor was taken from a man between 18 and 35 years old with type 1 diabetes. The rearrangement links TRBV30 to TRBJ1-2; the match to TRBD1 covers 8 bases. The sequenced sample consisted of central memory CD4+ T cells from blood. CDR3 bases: TGTGCCTGGAGTGCCTCAGGGGGCATTGGCTACACCTTC. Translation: CAWSASGGIGYTF.